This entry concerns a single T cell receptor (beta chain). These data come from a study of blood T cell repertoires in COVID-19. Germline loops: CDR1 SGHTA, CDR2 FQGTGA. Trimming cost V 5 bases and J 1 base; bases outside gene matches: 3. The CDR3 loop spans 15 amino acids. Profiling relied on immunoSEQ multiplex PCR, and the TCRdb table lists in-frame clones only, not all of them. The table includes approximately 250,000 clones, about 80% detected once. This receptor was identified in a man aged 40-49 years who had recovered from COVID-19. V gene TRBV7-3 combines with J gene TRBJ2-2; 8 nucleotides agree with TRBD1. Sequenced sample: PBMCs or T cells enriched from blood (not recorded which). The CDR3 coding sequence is TGTGCCAGCAGCATCGGGACAGGGAACACCGGGGAGCTGTTTTTT. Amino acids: CASSIGTGNTGELFF.